This T cell receptor (beta chain) originates from a study of OX40 agonist ivuxolimab in advanced cancers. Points on this clone: Its antigen is as yet unknown.

Cycle 7 day 1, cycle 4 day 1, and baseline were the timepoints at which blood was sampled. Only in-frame clones appear in the TCRdb table, and some are missing; sequencing was by immunoSEQ multiplex PCR. The repertoire holds 53,000 or so clones, with approximately 79% as singletons. Study-wide findings and caveats: Clonal expansion by week 6 occurred in CD4+ and CD8+ blood T cells (at 0.1 to 3.0 mg/kg). The antigens recognized by the expanded peripheral T cells, that is their antigen specificity, were not determined. On average, a greater number of expanded clones characterised CD8+ T cells relative to CD4+.

The ends lost 1 base at V and 4 bases at J; junction bases unmatched: 1. The CDR3 runs 15 residues. From germline, CDR1 is SGHRS and CDR2 YFSETQ. The rearrangement joins TRBV5-1 to TRBJ2-2; 10 nucleotides match TRBD2. This TCR derives from an adult with an advanced solid tumor such as melanoma, head and neck, liver or kidney cancer. The input for sequencing was CD4+ or CD8+ T cells sorted from blood, taken in a trial of the OX40 agonist ivuxolimab. CDR3 residues: CASSLTSGTTGELFF. CDR3 in DNA: TGCGCCAGCAGCTTGACTAGCGGGACCACCGGGGAGCTGTTTTTT.